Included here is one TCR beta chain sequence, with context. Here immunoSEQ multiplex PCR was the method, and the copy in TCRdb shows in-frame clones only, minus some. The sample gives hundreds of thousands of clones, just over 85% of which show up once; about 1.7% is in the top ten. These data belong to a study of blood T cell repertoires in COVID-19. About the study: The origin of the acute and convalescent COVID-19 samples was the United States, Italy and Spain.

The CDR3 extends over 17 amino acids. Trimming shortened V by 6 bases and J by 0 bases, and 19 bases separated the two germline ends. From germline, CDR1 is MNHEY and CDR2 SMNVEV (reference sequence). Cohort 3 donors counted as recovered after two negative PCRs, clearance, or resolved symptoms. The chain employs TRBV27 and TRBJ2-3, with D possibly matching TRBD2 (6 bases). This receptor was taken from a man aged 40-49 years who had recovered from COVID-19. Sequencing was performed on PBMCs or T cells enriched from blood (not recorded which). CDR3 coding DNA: TGTGCCAGCAGCCCTGGGGTAGCGGACTCTAGCACAGATACGCAGTATTTT. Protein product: CASSPGVADSSTDTQYF.